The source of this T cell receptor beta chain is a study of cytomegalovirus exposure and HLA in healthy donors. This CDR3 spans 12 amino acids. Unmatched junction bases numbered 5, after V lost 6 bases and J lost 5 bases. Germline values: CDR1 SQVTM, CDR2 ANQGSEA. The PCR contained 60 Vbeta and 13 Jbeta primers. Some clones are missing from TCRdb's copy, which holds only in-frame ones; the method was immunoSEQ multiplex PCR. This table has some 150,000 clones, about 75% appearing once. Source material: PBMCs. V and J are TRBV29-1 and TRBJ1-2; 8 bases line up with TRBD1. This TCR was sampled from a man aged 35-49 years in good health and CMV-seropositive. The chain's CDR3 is CSVMQGAYGYTF. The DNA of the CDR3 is TGCAGCGTAATGCAGGGGGCTTATGGCTACACCTTC.